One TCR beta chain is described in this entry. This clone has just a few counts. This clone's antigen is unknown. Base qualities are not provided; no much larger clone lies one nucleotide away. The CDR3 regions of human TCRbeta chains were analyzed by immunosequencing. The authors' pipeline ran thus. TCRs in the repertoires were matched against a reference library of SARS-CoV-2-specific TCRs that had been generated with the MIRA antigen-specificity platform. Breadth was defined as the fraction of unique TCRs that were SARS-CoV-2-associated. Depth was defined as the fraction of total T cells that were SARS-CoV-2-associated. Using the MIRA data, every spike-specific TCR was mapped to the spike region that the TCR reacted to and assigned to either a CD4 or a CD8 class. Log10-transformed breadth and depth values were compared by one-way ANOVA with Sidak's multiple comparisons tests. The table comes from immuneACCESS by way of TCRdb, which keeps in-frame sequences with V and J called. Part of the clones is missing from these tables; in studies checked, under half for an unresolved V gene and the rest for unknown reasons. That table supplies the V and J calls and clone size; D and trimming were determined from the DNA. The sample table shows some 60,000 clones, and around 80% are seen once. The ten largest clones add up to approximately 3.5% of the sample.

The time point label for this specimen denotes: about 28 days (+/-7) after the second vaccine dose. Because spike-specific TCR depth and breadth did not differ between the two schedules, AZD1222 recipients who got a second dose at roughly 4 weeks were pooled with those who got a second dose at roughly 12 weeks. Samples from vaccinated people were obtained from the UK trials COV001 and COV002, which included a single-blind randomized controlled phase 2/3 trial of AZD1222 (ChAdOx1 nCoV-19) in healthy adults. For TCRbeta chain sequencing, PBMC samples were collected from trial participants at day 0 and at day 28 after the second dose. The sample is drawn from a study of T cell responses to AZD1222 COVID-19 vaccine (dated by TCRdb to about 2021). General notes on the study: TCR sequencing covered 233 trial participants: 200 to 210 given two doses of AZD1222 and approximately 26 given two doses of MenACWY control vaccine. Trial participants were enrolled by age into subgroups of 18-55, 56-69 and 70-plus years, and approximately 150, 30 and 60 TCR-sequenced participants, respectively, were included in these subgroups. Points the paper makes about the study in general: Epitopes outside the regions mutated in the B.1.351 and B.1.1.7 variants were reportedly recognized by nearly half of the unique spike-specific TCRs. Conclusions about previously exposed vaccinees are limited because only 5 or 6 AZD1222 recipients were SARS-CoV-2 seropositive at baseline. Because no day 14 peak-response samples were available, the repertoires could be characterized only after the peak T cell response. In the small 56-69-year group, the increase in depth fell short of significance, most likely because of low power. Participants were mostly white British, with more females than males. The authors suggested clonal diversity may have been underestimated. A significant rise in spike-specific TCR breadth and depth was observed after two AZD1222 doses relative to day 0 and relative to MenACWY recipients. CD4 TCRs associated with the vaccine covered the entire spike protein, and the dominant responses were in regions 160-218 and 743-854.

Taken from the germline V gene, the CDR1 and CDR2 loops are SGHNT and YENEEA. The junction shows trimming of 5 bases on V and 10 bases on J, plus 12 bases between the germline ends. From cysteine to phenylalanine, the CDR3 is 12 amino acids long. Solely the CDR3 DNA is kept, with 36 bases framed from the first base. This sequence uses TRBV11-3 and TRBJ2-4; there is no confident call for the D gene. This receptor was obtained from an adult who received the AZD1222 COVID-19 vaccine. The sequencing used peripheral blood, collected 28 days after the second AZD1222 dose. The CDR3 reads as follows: CASSRLSDIQYF. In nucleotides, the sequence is TGTGCCAGCAGCAGGCTCTCTGATATTCAGTACTTC.